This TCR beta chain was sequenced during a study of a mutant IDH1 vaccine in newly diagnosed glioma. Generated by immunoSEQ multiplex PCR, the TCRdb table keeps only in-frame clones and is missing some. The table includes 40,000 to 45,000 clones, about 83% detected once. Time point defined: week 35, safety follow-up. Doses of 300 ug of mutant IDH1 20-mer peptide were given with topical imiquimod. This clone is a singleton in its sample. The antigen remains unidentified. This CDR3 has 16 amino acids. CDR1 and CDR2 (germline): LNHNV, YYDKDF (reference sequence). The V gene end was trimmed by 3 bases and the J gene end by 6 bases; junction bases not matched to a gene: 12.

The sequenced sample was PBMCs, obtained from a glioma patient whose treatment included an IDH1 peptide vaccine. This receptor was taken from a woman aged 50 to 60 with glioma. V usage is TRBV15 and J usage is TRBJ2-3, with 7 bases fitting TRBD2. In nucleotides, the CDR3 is TGTGCCACCAGCAGTGGGACTACCCACACAGATGATACGCAGTATTTT. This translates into CATSSGTTHTDDTQYF.